The 3 T cell receptor beta chains given below trace back to one sample, sequenced in a study of blood T cell repertoires in COVID-19. The repertoire was sequenced with immunoSEQ multiplex PCR; TCRdb's copy has only in-frame clones and lacks some. The data show roughly 210,000 clones, around 87% seen once. Sequenced material: PBMCs or T cells enriched from blood (not recorded which). These receptors were obtained from a man aged 30 to 39 in a cohort exposed to, infected with or recovered from COVID-19 (not recorded which).

The chain uses TRBV19 and TRBJ1-1; weak D call: TRBD1 (5 bases). The V gene lost 10 bases and the J gene lost 0 bases, with 12 bases spanning the gap. Germline V gene data show CDR1 as LNHDA and CDR2 as SQIVND (reference sequence). This CDR3 is built from 13 residues. The chain's CDR3 is CATKLGVNTEAFF. Here the CDR3 DNA reads TGTGCCACAAAATTAGGGGTGAACACTGAAGCTTTCTTT.

This clone was seen a few times. The rearrangement uses TRBV19 and TRBJ2-2; D may be TRBD2 (5 bases). V dropped 7 bases and J dropped 5 bases, with 14 bases sitting between them. Germline CDR1 LNHDA, CDR2 SQIVND (reference sequence). There are 14 residues in the CDR3. CDR3 sequence (DNA): TGTGCCAGTAATGAGGGCCCGAGGACCGGGGAGCTGTTTTTT. Its protein is CASNEGPRTGELFF.

This chain connects TRBV2 to TRBJ2-5; 8 nucleotides line up with TRBD1. The junction had 7 bases not matched to a gene; V was cut back by 6 bases and J by 1 base. The CDR3 contains 15 residues. CDR1 SNHLY and CDR2 FYNNEI come from the germline V gene. This CDR3 reads CASSQTGVRQETQYF. Written as DNA, the CDR3 is TGTGCCAGCAGCCAGACAGGGGTTCGCCAAGAGACCCAGTACTTC.